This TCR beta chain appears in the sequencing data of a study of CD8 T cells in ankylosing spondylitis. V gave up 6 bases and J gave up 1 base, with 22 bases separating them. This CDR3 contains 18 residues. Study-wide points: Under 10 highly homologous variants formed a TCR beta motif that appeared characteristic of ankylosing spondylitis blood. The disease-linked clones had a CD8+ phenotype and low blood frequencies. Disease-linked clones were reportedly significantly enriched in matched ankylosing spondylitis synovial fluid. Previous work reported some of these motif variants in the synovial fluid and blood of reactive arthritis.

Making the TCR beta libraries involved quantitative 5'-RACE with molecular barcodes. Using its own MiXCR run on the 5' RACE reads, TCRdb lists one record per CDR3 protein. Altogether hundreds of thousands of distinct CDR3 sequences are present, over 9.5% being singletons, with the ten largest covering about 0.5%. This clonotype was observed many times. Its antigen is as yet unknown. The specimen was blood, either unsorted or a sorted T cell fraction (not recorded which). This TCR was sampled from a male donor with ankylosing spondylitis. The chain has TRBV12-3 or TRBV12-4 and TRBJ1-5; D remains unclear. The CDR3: CASRQPGPTLGSNQPQHF. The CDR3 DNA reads TGTGCCAGCAGGCAACCGGGCCCGACCTTAGGGAGCAATCAGCCCCAGCATTTT.